The clone carrying this T cell receptor beta chain was seen more than once but under ten times. This sample is part of a study of T cells after yellow fever vaccination. One entry per CDR3 protein results from TCRdb running MiXCR on the 5' RACE reads. The table lists 96,000 or so distinct CDR3 sequences, about 8.4% of them singletons. The CDR3 is 16 residues long. V shed 5 bases, J shed 9 bases, and the junction held 19 bases outside the gene matches. In germline, CDR1 is DFQATT, CDR2 SNEGSKA (reference sequence). This clonotype was obtained from a man aged 18 to 30 who received the YFV17D yellow fever vaccine. Sequences were derived from CD8+ T cells not binding an NS4B(214-222) dextramer, sorted from PBMCs, sampled less than 16 days after the first yellow fever vaccination. V and J are TRBV20-1 and TRBJ1-5, with TRBD1 matching over 7 bases. For the CDR3, the DNA is TGCAGTGCTTCCAGGGGGGGGGCTTTCGGTAATTGGCCCCAGCATTTT. Translation gives CSASRGGAFGNWPQHF.